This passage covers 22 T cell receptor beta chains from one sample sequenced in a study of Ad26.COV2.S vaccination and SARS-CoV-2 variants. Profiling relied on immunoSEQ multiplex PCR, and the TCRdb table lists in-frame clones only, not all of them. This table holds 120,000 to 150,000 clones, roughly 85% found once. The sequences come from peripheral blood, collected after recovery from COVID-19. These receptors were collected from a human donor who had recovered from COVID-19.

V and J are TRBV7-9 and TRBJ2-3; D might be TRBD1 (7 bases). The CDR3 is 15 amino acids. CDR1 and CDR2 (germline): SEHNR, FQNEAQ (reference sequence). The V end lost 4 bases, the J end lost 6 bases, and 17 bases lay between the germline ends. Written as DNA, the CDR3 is TGTGCCAGCAGCTGGAGGGGGACAGTTGGGGATACGCAGTATTTT. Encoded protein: CASSWRGTVGDTQYF. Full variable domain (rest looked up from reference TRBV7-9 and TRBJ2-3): DTGVSQNPRHKITKRGQNVTFRCDPISEHNRLYWYRQTLGQGPEFLTYFQNEAQLEKSRLLSDRFSAERPKGSFSTLEIQRTEQGDSAMYLCASSWRGTVGDTQYFGPGTRLTVL.

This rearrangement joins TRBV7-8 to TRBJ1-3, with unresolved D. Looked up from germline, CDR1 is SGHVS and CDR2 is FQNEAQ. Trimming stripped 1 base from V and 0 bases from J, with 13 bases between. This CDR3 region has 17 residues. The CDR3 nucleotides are TGTGCCAGCAGCTTAGGGACGGTACCCCGCTCTGGAAACACCATATATTTT. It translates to CASSLGTVPRSGNTIYF.

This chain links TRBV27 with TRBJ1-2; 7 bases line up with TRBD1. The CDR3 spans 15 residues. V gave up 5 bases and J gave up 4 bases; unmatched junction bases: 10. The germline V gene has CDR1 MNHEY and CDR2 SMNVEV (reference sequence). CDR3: CASSLRSGQLYGYTF. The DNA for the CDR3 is TGTGCCAGCAGTCTTAGGTCGGGACAGCTCTATGGCTACACCTTC.

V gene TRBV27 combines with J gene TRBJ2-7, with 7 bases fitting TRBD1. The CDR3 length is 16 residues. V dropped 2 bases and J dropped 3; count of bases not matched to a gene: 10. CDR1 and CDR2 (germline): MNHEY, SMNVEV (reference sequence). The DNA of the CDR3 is TGTGCCAGCAGTTTAATGTCGGGACAGCCGATCTACGAGCAGTACTTC. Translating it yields CASSLMSGQPIYEQYF.

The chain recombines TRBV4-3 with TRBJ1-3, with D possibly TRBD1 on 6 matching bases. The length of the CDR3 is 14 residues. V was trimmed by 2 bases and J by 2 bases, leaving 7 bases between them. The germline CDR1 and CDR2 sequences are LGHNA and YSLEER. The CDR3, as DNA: TGCGCCAGCAGCCAATACAGGGCTGGAAACACCATATATTTT. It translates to CASSQYRAGNTIYF.

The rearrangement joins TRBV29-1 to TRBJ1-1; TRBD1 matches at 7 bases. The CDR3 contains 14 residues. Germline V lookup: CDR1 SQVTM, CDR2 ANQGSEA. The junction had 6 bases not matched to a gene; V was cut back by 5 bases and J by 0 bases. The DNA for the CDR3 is TGCAGCGTTCAAACGACAGGGTTGAACACTGAAGCTTTCTTT. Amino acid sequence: CSVQTTGLNTEAFF.

CDR3 in DNA: TGTGCCAGCTCATCTCTCGGGCAGCCTAATGAAAAACTGTTTTTT. Protein: CASSSLGQPNEKLFF. The gene calls are TRBV18 and TRBJ1-4; D unresolved. This CDR3 has 15 amino acids. Between the trimmed V and J ends, which lost 5 bases and 3 bases, there was a span of 13 bases. Germline V gene lookup returns CDR1 KGHSH and CDR2 LQKENI.

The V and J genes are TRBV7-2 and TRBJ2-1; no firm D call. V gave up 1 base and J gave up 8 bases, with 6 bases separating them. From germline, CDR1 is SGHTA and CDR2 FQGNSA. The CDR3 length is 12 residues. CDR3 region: CASSLGAYEQFF. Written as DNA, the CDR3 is TGTGCCAGCAGCTTAGGAGCGTATGAGCAGTTCTTC.

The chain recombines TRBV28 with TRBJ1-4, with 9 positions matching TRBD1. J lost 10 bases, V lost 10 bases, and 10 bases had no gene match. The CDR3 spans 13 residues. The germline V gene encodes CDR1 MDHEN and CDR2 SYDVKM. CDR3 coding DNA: TGTGCCACGGCCGACAGGGGGGCTGGAAAACTGTTTTTT. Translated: CATADRGAGKLFF.

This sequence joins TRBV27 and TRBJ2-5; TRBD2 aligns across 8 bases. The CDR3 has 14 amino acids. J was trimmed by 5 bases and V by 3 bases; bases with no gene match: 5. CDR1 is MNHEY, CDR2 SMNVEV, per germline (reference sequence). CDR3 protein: CASSLMRGAETQYF. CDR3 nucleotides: TGTGCCAGCAGTTTGATGCGGGGGGCCGAGACCCAGTACTTC.

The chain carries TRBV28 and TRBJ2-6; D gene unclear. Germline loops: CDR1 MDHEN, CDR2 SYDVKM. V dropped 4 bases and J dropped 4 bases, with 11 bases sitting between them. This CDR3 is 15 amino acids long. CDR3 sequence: CASSSRQHGANVLTF. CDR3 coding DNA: TGTGCCAGCAGTTCCCGCCAGCACGGGGCCAACGTCCTGACTTTC.

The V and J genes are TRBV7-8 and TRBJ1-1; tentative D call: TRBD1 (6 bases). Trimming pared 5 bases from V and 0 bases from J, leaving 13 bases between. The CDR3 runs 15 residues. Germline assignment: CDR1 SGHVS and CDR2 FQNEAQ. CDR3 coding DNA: TGTGCCAGCAGCGGATCTAGGACAGTGAACACTGAAGCTTTCTTT. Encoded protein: CASSGSRTVNTEAFF.

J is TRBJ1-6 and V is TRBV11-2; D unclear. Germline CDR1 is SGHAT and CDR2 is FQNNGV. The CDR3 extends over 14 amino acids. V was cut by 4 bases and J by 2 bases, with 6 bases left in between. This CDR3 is CASSSGPYNSPLHF. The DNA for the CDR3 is TGTGCCAGCAGCTCAGGCCCCTATAATTCACCCCTCCACTTT.

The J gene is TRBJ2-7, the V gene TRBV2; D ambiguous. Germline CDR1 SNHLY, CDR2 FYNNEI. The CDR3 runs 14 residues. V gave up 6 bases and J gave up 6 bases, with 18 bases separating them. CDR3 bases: TGTGCCAGCAGGGACCCAGGAGCCACTTTCGAGCAGTACTTC. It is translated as CASRDPGATFEQYF.

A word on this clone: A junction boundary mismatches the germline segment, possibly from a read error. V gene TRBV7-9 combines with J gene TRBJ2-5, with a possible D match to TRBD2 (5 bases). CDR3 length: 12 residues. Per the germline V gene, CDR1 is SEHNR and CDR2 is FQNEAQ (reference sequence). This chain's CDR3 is CASSLYGYPGDF. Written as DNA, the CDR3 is TGTGCCAGCAGCTTATATGGTTACCCCGGGGACTTC.

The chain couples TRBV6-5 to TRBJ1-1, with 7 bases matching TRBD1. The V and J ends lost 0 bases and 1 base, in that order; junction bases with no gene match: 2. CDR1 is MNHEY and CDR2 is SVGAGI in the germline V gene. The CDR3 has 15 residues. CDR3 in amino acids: CASSYSTGQNTEAFF. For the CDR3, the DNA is TGTGCCAGCAGTTACTCGACAGGGCAGAACACTGAAGCTTTCTTT.

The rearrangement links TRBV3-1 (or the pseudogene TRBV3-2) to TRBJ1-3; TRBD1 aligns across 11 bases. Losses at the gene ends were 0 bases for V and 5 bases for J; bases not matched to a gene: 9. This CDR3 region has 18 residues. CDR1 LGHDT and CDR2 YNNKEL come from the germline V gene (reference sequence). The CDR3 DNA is TGTGCCAGCAGCCAAGACGCCGGGACAGGGGGGGTTAGAAACACCATATATTTT. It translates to CASSQDAGTGGVRNTIYF.

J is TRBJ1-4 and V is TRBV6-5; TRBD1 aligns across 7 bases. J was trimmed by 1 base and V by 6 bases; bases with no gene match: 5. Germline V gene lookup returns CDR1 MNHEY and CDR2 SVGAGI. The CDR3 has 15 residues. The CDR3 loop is CASRLQGITNEKLFF. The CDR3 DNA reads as TGTGCCAGCAGACTACAGGGGATAACTAATGAAAAACTGTTTTTT.

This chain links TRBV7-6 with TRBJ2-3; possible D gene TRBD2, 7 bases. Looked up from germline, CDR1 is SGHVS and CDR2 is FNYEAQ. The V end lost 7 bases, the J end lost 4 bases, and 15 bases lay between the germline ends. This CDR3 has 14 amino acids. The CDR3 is CASTHEGGSDTQYF. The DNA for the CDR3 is TGTGCCAGCACCCATGAGGGGGGGTCAGATACGCAGTATTTT.

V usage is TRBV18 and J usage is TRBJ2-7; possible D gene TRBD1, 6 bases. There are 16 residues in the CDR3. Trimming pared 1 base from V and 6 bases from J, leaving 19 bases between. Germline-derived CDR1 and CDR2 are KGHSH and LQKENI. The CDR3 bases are TGTGCCAGCTCACCACTCGATGGGGGCCATAGAGGCGAGCAGTACTTC. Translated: CASSPLDGGHRGEQYF.

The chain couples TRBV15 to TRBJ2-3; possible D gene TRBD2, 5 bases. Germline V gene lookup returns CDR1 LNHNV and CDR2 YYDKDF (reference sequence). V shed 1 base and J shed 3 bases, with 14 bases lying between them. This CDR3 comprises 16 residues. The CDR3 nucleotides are TGTGCCACCAGCAGAGGGGAAAGACTAACTACAGATACGCAGTATTTT. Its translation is CATSRGERLTTDTQYF. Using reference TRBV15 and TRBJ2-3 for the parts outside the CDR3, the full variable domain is DAMVIQNPRYQVTQFGKPVTLSCSQTLNHNVMYWYQQKSSQAPKLLFHYYDKDFNNEADTPDNFQSRRPNTSFCFLDIRSPGLGDTAMYLCATSRGERLTTDTQYFGPGTRLTVL.

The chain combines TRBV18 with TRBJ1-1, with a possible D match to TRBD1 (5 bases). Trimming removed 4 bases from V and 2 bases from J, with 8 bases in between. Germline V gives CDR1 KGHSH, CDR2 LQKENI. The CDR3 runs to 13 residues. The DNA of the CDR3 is TGTGCCAGCTCACGAGACAGAAACACTGAAGCTTTCTTT. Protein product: CASSRDRNTEAFF.